This T cell receptor (beta chain) was obtained from a study of blood T cell repertoires in COVID-19. Looking at the study overall: Material from acute and convalescent COVID-19 was sourced from the United States, Italy and Spain. PBMCs, B-cell-depleted T cells, or T cells were the source of the cDNA or gDNA that made up the material.

Original analysis: Reference gene primer amplification gave nucleated cell count estimates. The data were produced by immunoSEQ multiplex PCR, yet TCRdb's version contains in-frame clones alone and is incomplete. V, J and clone size are those of that table, while D and trimming were read from the DNA. The data show under 55,000 clones, around 78% seen once. The CDR3 runs 16 residues. Trimming took 0 bases from V and 2 from J; bases not matched to a gene: 5. Germline CDR1 reads MNHEY; CDR2 reads SVGAGI. This receptor was taken from a human donor in a cohort sampled during active COVID-19. This chain connects TRBV6-5 to TRBJ1-1; TRBD1 matches 8 bases. The sequencing input was peripheral blood. Here the CDR3 reads CASSYSYGTGNTEAFF. The DNA for the CDR3 is TGTGCCAGCAGTTACTCATATGGGACAGGAAACACTGAAGCTTTCTTT.